A single sample gave rise to the 28 T cell receptor beta chains below, sequenced in a study of Graves' ophthalmopathy and Graves' hyperthyroidism. RNA served as the template for amplifying TCR beta CDR3 regions. Second-round multiplex PCR followed a first-round RT-PCR using HTBI primers. One entry per CDR3 protein results from TCRdb running MiXCR on the multiplex PCR reads. The sample contains some 350,000 distinct CDR3 sequences, roughly a sixth of which appear only once. The sequencing input was peripheral blood. The receptors were gathered from an adult woman with stable Graves' hyperthyroidism.

The chain combines TRBV19 with TRBJ1-1; D ambiguous. Germline V CDR1 and CDR2: LNHDA, SQIVND (reference sequence). This CDR3 region has 16 residues. V was pared by 11 bases and J by 0 bases, with 22 bases between. CDR3 protein: CASQRAGPFMNTEAFF. In DNA, the CDR3 is TGTGCCTCCCAGCGGGCAGGCCCCTTCATGAACACTGAAGCTTTCTTT.

The chain uses TRBV6-5 and TRBJ1-2; 7 bases line up with TRBD1. The V gene end was trimmed by 0 bases and the J gene end by 6 bases; junction bases not matched to a gene: 7. Germline V gives CDR1 MNHEY, CDR2 SVGAGI. The CDR3 sequence is 15 residues long. The CDR3 protein is CASSYSKGALHGYTF. The CDR3 region has the DNA TGTGCCAGCAGTTACTCGAAGGGGGCGTTACATGGCTACACCTTC.

This clonotype was observed at least ten times. The V gene is TRBV29-1, the J gene TRBJ2-7; 11 bases line up with TRBD2. The CDR3 sequence is 16 residues long. Germline V lookup: CDR1 SQVTM, CDR2 ANQGSEA. Germline trimming cut 1 base from V and 3 bases from J; bases unmatched to any gene: 8. The DNA of the CDR3 is TGCAGCGTTGAAGGATCGGTAGCGGGAGGGGTCTACGAGCAGTACTTC. This gives the protein CSVEGSVAGGVYEQYF.

This clonotype was seen repeatedly, ten times or more. V usage is TRBV6-2 or TRBV6-3 and J usage is TRBJ2-6, with TRBD1 matching over 9 bases. The trim removed 6 bases at V and 0 bases at J, leaving 6 bases unmatched. The CDR3 is made up of 17 amino acids. Germline-derived CDR1 and CDR2 are MNHEY and SVGEGT. The CDR3 protein is CASRPGTGSSGANVLTF. In nucleotides, the CDR3 is TGTGCCAGCAGACCCGGGACAGGGAGCTCTGGGGCCAACGTCCTGACTTTC.

The chain recombines TRBV4-1 with TRBJ2-7; tentative D call: TRBD1 (6 bases). Trimming took 0 bases from V and 6 from J, leaving 18 bases between them. This CDR3 has 16 amino acids. Germline V gene sequence: CDR1 MGHRA, CDR2 YSYEKL. CDR3 nucleotide sequence: TGCGCCAGCAGCCAAGAGGGCCTTACAGGGTCCGGCGAGCAGTACTTC. Translation: CASSQEGLTGSGEQYF.

This clonotype was seen repeatedly, ten times or more. This chain joins TRBV28 and TRBJ1-3; D is possibly TRBD1 (5 bases). Per the germline V gene, CDR1 is MDHEN and CDR2 is SYDVKM. The CDR3 length is 15 residues. The germline V and J ends were trimmed by 5 bases and 4 bases, with 15 bases remaining between them. The CDR3 DNA reads as TGTGCCAGCAGTCCTGGGACGGGCACGGGAAACACCATATATTTT. Translated: CASSPGTGTGNTIYF.

This clonotype was recorded only once. This may be a read error: a much more frequent sequence differs by one nucleotide. V usage is TRBV30 and J usage is TRBJ1-2; D unresolved. There are 12 residues in the CDR3. Germline CDR1 is GTSNPN and CDR2 is SVGIG (reference sequence). V shed 5 bases and J shed 4 bases, with 11 bases lying between them. The CDR3 DNA is TGTGCCTGGTGTCCTTTTAGCTATGGCTACACCTTC. Translated: CAWCPFSYGYTF.

This rearrangement joins TRBV2 to TRBJ2-1; D is ambiguous. CDR1 SNHLY and CDR2 FYNNEI come from the germline V gene. The V end lost 5 bases, the J end lost 0 bases, and 11 bases lay between the germline ends. The CDR3 totals 15 residues. CDR3 nucleotide sequence: TGTGCCAGCAGTCGAGTTTGGAGCTCCTACAATGAGCAGTTCTTC. This translates into CASSRVWSSYNEQFF.

Many counts were recorded for this clonotype. The chain is built from TRBV24-1 and TRBJ2-7, with D unclear. Germline V gene lookup returns CDR1 KGHDR and CDR2 SFDVKD. The CDR3 is 18 amino acids. Trimming pared 4 bases from V and 3 bases from J, leaving 24 bases between. This chain's CDR3 is CATSDPVDKVGRVYEQYF. CDR3 DNA: TGTGCCACCAGTGACCCGGTTGATAAAGTTGGGCGAGTCTACGAGCAGTACTTC.

As to this clonotype: This may stem from a read error, because a much larger clone lies one nucleotide away. The rearrangement links TRBV10-3 to TRBJ1-2; D remains unclear. Per germline, CDR1 ENHRY and CDR2 SYGVKD. The CDR3 is made up of 12 amino acids. The CDR3 is CAISRPDYGYIF. The CDR3 coding sequence is TGTGCCATCAGTCGGCCGGACTATGGCTACATCTTC.

This clonotype was seen a few times. The chain has TRBV19 and TRBJ2-5; 10 bases line up with TRBD2. Germline-derived CDR1 and CDR2 are LNHDA and SQIVND (reference sequence). This CDR3 has 15 amino acids. Germline trimming cut 5 bases from V and 5 bases from J; bases unmatched to any gene: 8. CDR3 coding DNA: TGTGCCAGTAGTTTGAATAGCGGGAGGAAGGAGACCCAGTACTTC. Its translation: CASSLNSGRKETQYF.

This clonotype was seen many times. J is TRBJ2-7 and V is TRBV10-3, with 7 positions matching TRBD1. Losses at the gene ends were 5 bases for V and 3 bases for J; bases not matched to a gene: 4. Per germline, CDR1 ENHRY and CDR2 SYGVKD. This CDR3 spans 13 amino acids. The CDR3 DNA sequence: TGTGCCATCAGTCCGGGACAGCACTACGAGCAGTACTTC. It codes for CAISPGQHYEQYF.

This clonotype has at least ten counts. This chain joins TRBV29-1 and TRBJ2-2; 8 bases match TRBD1. The V and J ends lost 7 bases and 1 base, in that order; junction bases with no gene match: 8. CDR3 length: 15 residues. CDR1 SQVTM and CDR2 ANQGSEA come from the germline V gene. In DNA form, the CDR3 reads TGCAGCGCCGGGGGCGGGACAGGGAACACCGGGGAGCTGTTTTTT. This translates into CSAGGGTGNTGELFF.

Notes on this clonotype: One base away lies a much larger clone, so this may be a sequencing read error. The genes are TRBV5-4 and TRBJ2-5; 12 bases line up with TRBD2. CDR3 length: 16 residues. The germline CDR1 and CDR2 sequences are SGHNT and YYREEE (reference sequence). DNA of the CDR3: TGTGCCAGCAGCTTGGGGACTAGCGGGGCAACAGAGACCAAGTACTTC. Its translation: CASSLGTSGATETKYF. Full variable domain (missing parts from reference TRBV5-4 and TRBJ2-5): ETGVTQSPTHLIKTRGQQVTLRCSSQSGHNTVSWYQQALGQGPQFIFQYYREEENGRGNFPPRFSGLQFPNYSSELNVNALELDDSALYLCASSLGTSGATETKYFGPGTRLLVL.

This clonotype was detected many times. The chain is built from TRBV6-5 and TRBJ2-7; D may be TRBD1 (6 bases). CDR1 is MNHEY, CDR2 SVGAGI, per germline. The CDR3 loop spans 13 amino acids. V was cut by 8 bases and J by 3 bases, with 14 bases left in between. The CDR3 bases are TGTGCCAGCTCTCCAGGGGTTGGCTACGAGCAGTACTTC. It yields the protein CASSPGVGYEQYF.

This clonotype was counted a few times. V usage is TRBV2 and J usage is TRBJ2-2, with 7 nucleotides matching TRBD2. Germline assignment: CDR1 SNHLY and CDR2 FYNNEI. V trimming: 2 bases; J trimming: 1 base; junction bases outside the gene matches: 4. The CDR3 is 16 amino acids. The CDR3 protein is CASSEPGLRNTGELFF. CDR3 DNA: TGTGCCAGCAGTGAACCGGGACTAAGGAACACCGGGGAGCTGTTTTTT.

In its sample, this clonotype was seen a few times. The junction departs from the called germline gene at one end, perhaps through a read error. The chain recombines TRBV29-1 with TRBJ2-4; weak D call: TRBD2 (5 bases). Germline loops: CDR1 SQVTM, CDR2 ANQGSEA. The CDR3 consists of 16 residues. CDR3 region: CSVGASGGFGGNIKYF. CDR3 DNA sequence: TGCAGCGTTGGTGCGAGCGGAGGATTTGGAGGTAACATTAAGTACTTC.

In its sample, this clonotype was seen many times. This sequence joins TRBV27 and TRBJ1-2; D not certain. The CDR3 totals 13 residues. Trimming took off 5 bases at V and 5 bases at J, with 12 bases between the two ends. CDR1 is MNHEY, CDR2 SMNVEV, per germline (reference sequence). In DNA, the CDR3 is TGTGCCAGCAGTCCCAGGACCAGTTATGGCTACACCTTC. Encoded protein: CASSPRTSYGYTF.

The chain combines TRBV29-1 with TRBJ2-7, with 9 bases aligning to TRBD1. The length of the CDR3 is 13 residues. V was clipped by 4 bases and J by 3 bases; unmatched bases: 4. Germline CDR1 and CDR2: SQVTM and ANQGSEA. CDR3 residues: CSVGGQGFYEQYF. The CDR3 nucleotides read TGCAGCGTTGGGGGACAGGGATTCTACGAGCAGTACTTC.

This clonotype has at least ten counts. V usage is TRBV20-1 and J usage is TRBJ1-2; 8 bases are a match to TRBD1. The CDR3 totals 14 residues. With V trimmed by 1 base and J by 4 bases, 5 bases remained unmatched. The germline V gene encodes CDR1 DFQATT and CDR2 SNEGSKA (reference sequence). In DNA form, the CDR3 reads TGCAGTGCTAGAGCCGGGACAGGCCCCTATGGCTACACCTTC. It specifies CSARAGTGPYGYTF.

The chain employs TRBV4-1 and TRBJ1-6; possible D gene TRBD1, 5 bases. Germline V gene data show CDR1 as MGHRA and CDR2 as YSYEKL. V shed 0 bases and J shed 9 bases, with 9 bases lying between them. There are 14 residues in the CDR3. The CDR3 DNA is TGCGCCAGCAGCCAAGAATGGAGGGGTTCACCCCTCCACTTT. This encodes CASSQEWRGSPLHF.

Many counts were recorded for this clonotype. This chain uses TRBV20-1 with TRBJ2-2, with a possible D match to TRBD2 (6 bases). V was pared by 5 bases and J by 5 bases, with 18 bases between. In germline, CDR1 is DFQATT, CDR2 SNEGSKA (reference sequence). The CDR3 totals 15 residues. CDR3 in amino acids: CSAASLGSGTGELFF. For the CDR3, the DNA is TGCAGTGCTGCCAGCCTCGGGAGCGGGACCGGGGAGCTGTTTTTT.

This clonotype was recorded many times. DNA for the CDR3: TGCAGCGTTGGGCAGACGAGAATTTACGAGCAGTACTTC. It translates to CSVGQTRIYEQYF. The chain couples TRBV29-1 to TRBJ2-7; D gene uncertain. The CDR3 runs 13 residues. The germline CDR1 and CDR2 sequences are SQVTM and ANQGSEA. The V end was cut by 4 bases, the J end by 4 bases, with 14 bases between.

This clonotype was detected many times. V usage is TRBV6-2 or TRBV6-3 and J usage is TRBJ1-3; TRBD1 is a possible D gene (6 bases). The CDR3 has 20 residues. Trimming took off 0 bases at V and 4 bases at J, with 25 bases between the two ends. Germline V CDR1 and CDR2: MNHEY, SVGEGT. The DNA for the CDR3 is TGTGCCAGCAGTTACTCGACCCCCGGGACAAGGAGGCAAGAAGGAAACACCATATATTTT. Translated, it gives CASSYSTPGTRRQEGNTIYF.

This clonotype was seen a handful of times. The rearrangement uses TRBV5-5 and TRBJ2-7; D is perhaps TRBD2 (5 bases). Germline V lookup: CDR1 SGHKS, CDR2 YYEKEE (reference sequence). The CDR3 is 16 residues long. V shed 2 bases and J shed 2 bases, with 17 bases lying between them. The CDR3 loop reads CASSFGPDQRAYEQYF. The CDR3 region has the DNA TGTGCCAGCAGCTTCGGACCAGACCAGAGGGCCTACGAGCAGTACTTC.

In its sample, this clonotype was seen many times. The V and J genes are TRBV29-1 and TRBJ2-2; D gene ambiguous. Trimming took off 6 bases at V and 6 bases at J, with 14 bases between the two ends. Germline V gives CDR1 SQVTM, CDR2 ANQGSEA. This CDR3 contains 13 residues. The CDR3 coding sequence is TGCAGCGTCTTCAAATTAAACCCCGGGGAGCTGTTTTTT. Amino acid sequence: CSVFKLNPGELFF.

The sample holds many counts of this clonotype. This chain uses TRBV28 with TRBJ2-2; unclear D gene. Deletions cut 10 bases from V and 4 bases from J, with 13 bases between. The CDR3 sequence is 13 residues long. The germline V gene encodes CDR1 MDHEN and CDR2 SYDVKM. The CDR3: CAIWAGITGELFF. In DNA, the CDR3 is TGTGCCATCTGGGCAGGAATCACCGGGGAGCTGTTTTTT.

In this sample, this clonotype turned up many times. The chain is built from TRBV20-1 and TRBJ2-7, with a weak D call TRBD2 (5 bases). The CDR3 consists of 14 residues. Germline V lookup: CDR1 DFQATT, CDR2 SNEGSKA (reference sequence). V was shortened by 4 bases and J by 1 base, with 14 bases between the two germline ends. CDR3 in DNA: TGCAGTGCTAAAGACTACCTTAGATCCTACGAGCAGTACTTC. Protein: CSAKDYLRSYEQYF.